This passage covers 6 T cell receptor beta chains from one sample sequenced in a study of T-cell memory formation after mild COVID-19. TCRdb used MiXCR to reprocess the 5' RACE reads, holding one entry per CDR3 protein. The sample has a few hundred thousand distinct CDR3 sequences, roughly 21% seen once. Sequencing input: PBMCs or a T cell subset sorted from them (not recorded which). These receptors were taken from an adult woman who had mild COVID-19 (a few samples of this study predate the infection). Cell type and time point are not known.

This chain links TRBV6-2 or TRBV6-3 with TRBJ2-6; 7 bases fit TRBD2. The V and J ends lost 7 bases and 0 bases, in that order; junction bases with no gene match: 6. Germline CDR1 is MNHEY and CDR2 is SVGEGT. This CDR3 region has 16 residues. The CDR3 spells CASTGLGSSGANVLTF. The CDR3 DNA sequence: TGTGCCAGCACCGGACTAGGTTCCTCTGGGGCCAACGTCCTGACTTTC.

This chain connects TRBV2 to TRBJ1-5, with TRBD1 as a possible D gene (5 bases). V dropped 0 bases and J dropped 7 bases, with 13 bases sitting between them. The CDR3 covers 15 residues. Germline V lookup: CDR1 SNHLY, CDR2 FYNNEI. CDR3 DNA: TGTGCCAGCAGTGAAGCGCTTCGGGGGTCCCAGCCCCAGCATTTT. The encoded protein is CASSEALRGSQPQHF.

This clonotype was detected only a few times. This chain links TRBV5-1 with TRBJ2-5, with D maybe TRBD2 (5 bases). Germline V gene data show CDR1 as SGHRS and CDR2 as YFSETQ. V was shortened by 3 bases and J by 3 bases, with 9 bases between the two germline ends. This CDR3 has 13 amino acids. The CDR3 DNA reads TGCGCCAGCAGCTGGACTGCAGAAGAGACCCAGTACTTC. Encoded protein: CASSWTAEETQYF.

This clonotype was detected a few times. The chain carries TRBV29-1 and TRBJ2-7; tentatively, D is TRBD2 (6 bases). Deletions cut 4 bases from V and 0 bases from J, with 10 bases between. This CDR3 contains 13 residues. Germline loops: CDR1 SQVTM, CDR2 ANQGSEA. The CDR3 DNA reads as TGCAGCGTTGGACGGGAGAACTCCTACGAGCAGTACTTC. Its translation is CSVGRENSYEQYF.

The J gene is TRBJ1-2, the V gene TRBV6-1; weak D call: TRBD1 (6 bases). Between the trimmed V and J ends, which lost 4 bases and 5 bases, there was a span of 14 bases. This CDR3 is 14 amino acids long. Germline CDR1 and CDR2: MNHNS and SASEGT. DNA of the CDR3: TGTGCCAGCAGTGTCAGGGGACTACCTTATGGCTACACCTTC. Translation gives CASSVRGLPYGYTF.

The CDR3 nucleotides read TGTGCCAGCAGCTTAGAGGCAGGGGGCAATCAGCCCCAGCATTTT. Protein sequence: CASSLEAGGNQPQHF. The genes are TRBV7-8 and TRBJ1-5; TRBD1 might be the D (6 bases). Trimming removed 1 base at V and 2 bases at J, with 9 bases between. Germline V gene data show CDR1 as SGHVS and CDR2 as FQNEAQ. The length of the CDR3 is 15 residues.